These T cell receptor beta chains were read from a single sample in a study of blood T cell repertoires in COVID-19. Repertoires were generated with immunoSEQ multiplex PCR, while TCRdb's copy carries only in-frame clones and drops some. The data hold some 190,000 clones, with less than 80% observed a single time. Source material: peripheral blood. The origin of the receptors is a woman in her forties or fifties with acute or convalescent COVID-19. Both conserved end residues are trimmed from each CDR3. Fields, in order: V gene, J gene, CDR3 protein.

v_gene: TRBV27
j_gene: TRBJ2-1
CDR3aa: ASRDTPWGGQF

v_gene: TRBV6-1
j_gene: TRBJ1-1
CDR3aa: ASGGQGSNTEAF

v_gene: TRBV7-2
j_gene: TRBJ2-1
CDR3aa: ASSFYRVPTYNEQF

v_gene: TRBV14
j_gene: TRBJ2-2
CDR3aa: ASSQGGGSNTGELF

v_gene: TRBV5-6
j_gene: TRBJ1-3
CDR3aa: ASSWVSGRRNGNTIY

v_gene: TRBV18
j_gene: TRBJ2-3
CDR3aa: ASRPTGPDTQY

v_gene: TRBV11-2
j_gene: TRBJ1-5
CDR3aa: ASSRAGGNNQPQH

v_gene: TRBV2
j_gene: TRBJ2-1
CDR3aa: ASSETRGRSNEQF

v_gene: TRBV5-1
j_gene: TRBJ2-1
CDR3aa: ASSSSLTGGFRDEQF

v_gene: TRBV11-2
j_gene: TRBJ2-7
CDR3aa: ASSSQPRTSETSYEQY

v_gene: TRBV30
j_gene: TRBJ2-1
CDR3aa: AWSVPLRGNEQF

v_gene: TRBV18
j_gene: TRBJ1-2
CDR3aa: ASSPLLVPGADYGYT